This entry features one TCR beta chain sequence. Its antigen remains unidentified. Base qualities were left out, and no much larger clone turns up one base away. Libraries were built with the immunoSEQ multiplex PCR assay. What TCRdb holds here is the immuneACCESS table cut down to in-frame rearrangements. Part of the clones is not present; checked against another copy, under half of the missing clones reflect an unresolved V gene, and the others are unexplained. The sample yields more than 65,000 clones; over 70% were counted once. About 4.6% of the sample goes to the ten largest clones. This entry is derived from a study of technical replicates of blood from a handful of donors (dated 2017 in TCRdb). CDR1 and CDR2 are read off the germline V gene as SGHRS and YFSETQ. From the cysteine up to the phenylalanine, the CDR3 has a length of 13 residues. The CDR3 DNA has 39 bases and is translated from base 1. V is pared back by 0 bases and J by 5 bases, with 7 bases lying between the germline termini.

The chain joins TRBV5-1 to TRBJ2-3, with the identity of the D gene unclear. The specimen was PBMCs. The receptor was isolated from a human donor in good health. Some clones in this sample may be carry-over from other donors' samples. The bases read TGCGCCAGCAGCTTGGCCGGTGAAGATACGCAGTATTTT. The resulting protein is CASSLAGEDTQYF.